The TCR beta chain under discussion was sequenced for a study of blood T cell repertoires in COVID-19. Overall study context: COVID-19 samples from acute and convalescent phases originated in the United States, Italy and Spain.

Trimming at V came to 3 bases and at J to 5 bases, leaving 1 base not matched to a gene. Germline V CDR1 and CDR2: LNHDA, SQIVND (reference sequence). CDR3 length: 13 amino acids. Only in-frame clones appear in the TCRdb table, and some are missing; sequencing was by immunoSEQ multiplex PCR. The sample has 450,000 to 500,000 clones; over 75% are singletons. The clonotype comes from a human donor in a cohort sampled during active COVID-19. Source material: peripheral blood. The chain recombines TRBV19 with TRBJ2-1, with 7 bases identical to TRBD2. The chain's CDR3 is CASSIGTNNEQFF. For the CDR3, the DNA is TGTGCCAGTAGTATCGGGACTAACAATGAGCAGTTCTTC.